There are many counts of the clone carrying this TCR beta chain. This sample is drawn from a study of identical twins. V was trimmed by 5 bases and J by 3 bases, leaving 7 bases between them. CDR3 size: 13 residues. CDR1 is SNHLY and CDR2 is FYNNEI in the germline V gene. A template switching step contributed a universal primer site, while unique molecular identifiers were present in the cDNA. One entry per CDR3 protein, called by TCRdb with MiXCR from the 5' RACE reads. The table has about 570,000 distinct CDR3 sequences, roughly 9.5% seen once. These data also featured in a second study, about yellow fever vaccine responses in identical twins.

The chain employs TRBV2 and TRBJ2-2; no definite D call. This receptor was obtained from a woman under 30 in good health. Input material: PBMCs. The DNA of the CDR3 is TGTGCCAGCAGTCCCACATACACCGGGGAGCTGTTTTTT. It encodes CASSPTYTGELFF.